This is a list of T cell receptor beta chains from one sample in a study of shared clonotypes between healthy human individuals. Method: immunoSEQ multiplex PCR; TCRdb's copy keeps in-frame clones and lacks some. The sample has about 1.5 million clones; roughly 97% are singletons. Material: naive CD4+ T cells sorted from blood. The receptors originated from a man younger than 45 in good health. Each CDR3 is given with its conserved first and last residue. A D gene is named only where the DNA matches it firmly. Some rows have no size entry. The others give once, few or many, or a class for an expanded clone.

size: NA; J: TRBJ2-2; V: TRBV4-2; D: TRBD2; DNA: TGTGCCAGCAGCCAAGATTATAGCCTAGCGGGAGGGACCGGGGAGCTGTTTTTT; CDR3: CASSQDYSLAGGTGELFF
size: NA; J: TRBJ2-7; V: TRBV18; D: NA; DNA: TGTGCCAGCTCACGTACCACGTCAGGGGACACCTACGAGCAGTACTTC; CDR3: CASSRTTSGDTYEQYF
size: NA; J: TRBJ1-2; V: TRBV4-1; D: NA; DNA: TGCGCCAGCAGCCAAAACAACTATGGCTACACCTTC; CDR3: CASSQNNYGYTF
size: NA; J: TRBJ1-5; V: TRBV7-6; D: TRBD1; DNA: TGTGCCAGCAGCTCGGACAGGGGCGATCGAGTTTGGCATTTT; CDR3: CASSSDRGDRVWHF
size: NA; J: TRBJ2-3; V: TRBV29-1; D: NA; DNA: TGCAGCGTTGGAAACAGGTTGAGCACAGATACGCAGTATTTT; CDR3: CSVGNRLSTDTQYF
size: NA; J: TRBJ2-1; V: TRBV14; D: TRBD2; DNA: TGTGCCAGCAGCCAAGATATCGCGGGAACTAGCGGGAAAGTTGTAAATGAGCAGTTCTTC; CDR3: CASSQDIAGTSGKVVNEQFF
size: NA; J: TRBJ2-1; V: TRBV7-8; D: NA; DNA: TGTGCCAGCGGTGGTGAGCAGTTCTTC; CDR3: CASGGEQFF
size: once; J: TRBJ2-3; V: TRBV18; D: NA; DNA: TGTGCCAGCTCACCATTCTCCGGGTCTAGCACAGATACGCAGTATTTT; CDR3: CASSPFSGSSTDTQYF
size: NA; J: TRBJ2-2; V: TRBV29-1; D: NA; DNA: TGCAGCGTTGTGGACAGACTTAACACCGGGGAGCTGTTTTTT; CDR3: CSVVDRLNTGELFF
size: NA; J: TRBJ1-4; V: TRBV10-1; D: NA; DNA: TGCGCCAGCTGCTTTTGCGGGGCTAATGAAAAACTGTTTTTT; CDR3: CASCFCGANEKLFF
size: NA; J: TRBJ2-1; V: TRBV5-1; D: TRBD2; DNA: TGCGCCAGCAGCTTTAGCGGGAGGGCCTCGGCCTACAATGAGCAGTTCTTC; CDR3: CASSFSGRASAYNEQFF
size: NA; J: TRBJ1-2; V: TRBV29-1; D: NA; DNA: TGCAGCGCCCGGACAGCGATAAACTATGGCTACACCTTC; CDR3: CSARTAINYGYTF
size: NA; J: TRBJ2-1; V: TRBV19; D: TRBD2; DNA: TGTGCCAGTAGTATAGAGGCACTAGCGGCCATTAATGAGCAGTTCTTC; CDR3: CASSIEALAAINEQFF
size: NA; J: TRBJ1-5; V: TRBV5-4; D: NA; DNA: TGTGCCAGCAGCTTGAACAGTAATCAGCCCCAGCATTTT; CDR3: CASSLNSNQPQHF
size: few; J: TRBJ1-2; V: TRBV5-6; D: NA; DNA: TGTGCCAGCAGCTCCCCAGGGGCATTAGGGGGCTACACCTTC; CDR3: CASSSPGALGGYTF
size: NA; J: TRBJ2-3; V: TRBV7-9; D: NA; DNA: TGTGCCAGCAGCTTGGGGTTGTCGGGGTTTCCTCCCACAGATACGCAGTATTTT; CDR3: CASSLGLSGFPPTDTQYF
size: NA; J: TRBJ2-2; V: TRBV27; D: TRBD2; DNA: TGTGCCAGCAGTTTAAGGACTAGCGGGAGGGGCGGTACTACCGGGGAGCTGTTTTTT; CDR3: CASSLRTSGRGGTTGELFF
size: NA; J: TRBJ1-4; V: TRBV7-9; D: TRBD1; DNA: TGTGCCAGCAGCCGCCGACAGGGATTGTCGCGGTTGTATGAAAAACTGTTTTTT; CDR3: CASSRRQGLSRLYEKLFF
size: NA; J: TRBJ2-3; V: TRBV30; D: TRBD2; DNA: TGTGCCTGGAGGTATCGAAGCGGGAGTACAGATACGCAGTATTTT; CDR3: CAWRYRSGSTDTQYF
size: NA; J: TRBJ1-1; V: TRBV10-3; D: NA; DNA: TGTGCCATCAGTACCACAGGGTTCAACACTGAAGCTTTCTTT; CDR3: CAISTTGFNTEAFF